Each of the 25 T cell receptor beta chains below was sequenced from the same sample in a study of cytomegalovirus exposure and HLA in healthy donors (dated by TCRdb to about 2017). Library creation used the immunoSEQ multiplex PCR assay. The multiplex PCR relied on a mix of 60 forward primers for TCR Vbeta segments and 13 reverse primers for TCR Jbeta segments. Held by TCRdb, this immuneACCESS table contains in-frame sequences only and omits some clones. Under half of the omission traces to an unresolved V gene where checked; the cause of the rest is unknown. In all, the sample holds approximately 100,000 clones, and 84% of those were seen once. The ten most abundant clones make up less than 1.5% of the sample. Source material: PBMCs. All receptors derive from a woman aged 18-29 years in good health and CMV-seronegative.

The CDR3 here is CASSLVGQGASYNEQFF. The CDR3 DNA reads as TGTGCCAGCAGCTTAGTTGGACAGGGGGCCTCCTACAATGAGCAGTTCTTC. The chain combines TRBV7-9 with TRBJ2-1; 11 bases agree with TRBD1. The length of the CDR3 is 17 residues. V shed 1 base, J shed 0 bases, and the junction held 2 bases outside the gene matches. Germline V gives CDR1 SEHNR, CDR2 FQNEAQ (reference sequence). Drawing the rest from reference TRBV7-9 and TRBJ2-1, the complete variable domain is DTGVSQNPRHKITKRGQNVTFRCDPISEHNRLYWYRQTLGQGPEFLTYFQNEAQLEKSRLLSDRFSAERPKGSFSTLEIQRTEQGDSAMYLCASSLVGQGASYNEQFFGPGTRLTVL.

This clone showed up just once. The rearrangement joins TRBV9 to TRBJ1-5; 7 positions agree with TRBD1. CDR3 length equals 13 residues. Losses at the gene ends were 3 bases for V and 5 bases for J; bases not matched to a gene: 2. Germline CDR1 reads SGDLS; CDR2 reads YYNGEE. CDR3 residues: CASSDTGDQPQHF. The DNA of the CDR3 is TGTGCCAGCAGCGACACAGGGGATCAGCCCCAGCATTTT.

This chain joins TRBV6-5 and TRBJ1-3; possibly TRBD1 for D (5 bases). V dropped 2 bases and J dropped 3 bases, with 8 bases sitting between them. The CDR3 runs 14 residues. The germline V gene encodes CDR1 MNHEY and CDR2 SVGAGI. For the CDR3, the DNA is TGTGCCAGCAGTTACGCAGGGTTTGGAAACACCATATATTTT. Translated, it gives CASSYAGFGNTIYF.

The chain is built from TRBV5-6 and TRBJ1-2, with TRBD1 matching 10 bases. This CDR3 has 16 amino acids. The trim removed 0 bases at V and 2 bases at J, leaving 4 bases unmatched. Per the germline V gene, CDR1 is SGHDT and CDR2 is YYEEEE. This chain's CDR3 is CASSLDLGQGNYGYTF. The CDR3 DNA reads as TGTGCCAGCAGCTTGGATTTGGGACAGGGGAACTATGGCTACACCTTC.

The chain carries TRBV21-1 and TRBJ1-4. TRBV21-1 is an annotated pseudogene. This CDR3 has 12 amino acids. This CDR3 reads CASSKSVEKLFF. CDR3 bases: TGTGCCAGCAGCAAATCGGTTGAAAAACTGTTTTTT.

The rearrangement links TRBV7-2 to TRBJ2-3; 9 bases fit TRBD2. From germline, CDR1 is SGHTA and CDR2 FQGNSA. CDR3 length: 15 residues. V was clipped by 5 bases and J by 6 bases; unmatched bases: 9. As DNA, the CDR3 is TGTGCCAGCAGCCTTCAAGCGGGAGGATGGGATACGCAGTATTTT. Its protein product is CASSLQAGGWDTQYF. The full variable domain, in which reference TRBV7-2 and TRBJ2-3 provide the parts outside the CDR3, is GAGVSQSPSNKVTEKGKDVELRCDPISGHTALYWYRQSLGQGLEFLIYFQGNSAPDKSGLPSDRFSAERTGGSVSTLTIQRTQQEDSAVYLCASSLQAGGWDTQYFGPGTRLTVL.

The chain uses TRBV29-1 and TRBJ2-3; D remains unclear. This CDR3 is built from 13 residues. The V end lost 4 bases, the J end lost 3 bases, and 11 bases lay between the germline ends. The V gene's germline CDR1 is SQVTM and CDR2 ANQGSEA. The CDR3 loop is CSVAEVRTDTQYF. The CDR3 DNA reads as TGCAGCGTTGCCGAGGTGAGAACAGATACGCAGTATTTT.

The V and J genes are TRBV18 and TRBJ1-6; 8 nucleotides agree with TRBD1. Trimming took 3 bases from V and 6 from J; bases not matched to a gene: 1. CDR1 is KGHSH and CDR2 is LQKENI in the germline V gene. This CDR3 comprises 14 residues. CDR3 loop: CASSPQGANSPLHF. CDR3 coding DNA: TGTGCCAGCTCACCCCAGGGGGCTAATTCACCCCTCCACTTT.

V and J are TRBV5-1 and TRBJ2-1; tentative D call: TRBD1 (7 bases). This CDR3 is built from 14 residues. Trimming pared 4 bases from V and 2 bases from J, leaving 10 bases between. Germline values: CDR1 SGHRS, CDR2 YFSETQ. The CDR3 sequence: CASSQGGPYNEQFF. DNA for the CDR3: TGCGCCAGCAGCCAGGGGGGCCCCTACAATGAGCAGTTCTTC.

The rearrangement uses TRBV28 and TRBJ2-7, with D possibly matching TRBD1 (5 bases). The CDR3 runs to 18 residues. Germline loops: CDR1 MDHEN, CDR2 SYDVKM. The V and J ends lost 1 base and 2 bases respectively, with 21 bases between them. The CDR3 protein is CASSLYLWGRVFAYEQYF. The CDR3 DNA reads as TGTGCCAGCAGTTTATACCTTTGGGGCAGGGTCTTTGCCTACGAGCAGTACTTC.

The chain carries TRBV2 and TRBJ1-2; possibly TRBD1 for D (6 bases). V shed 2 bases and J shed 3 bases, with 22 bases lying between them. The CDR3 consists of 18 residues. Per the germline V gene, CDR1 is SNHLY and CDR2 is FYNNEI. CDR3 loop: CASSEFVRGPPLHYGYTF. The CDR3 nucleotides read TGTGCCAGCAGTGAATTTGTCAGGGGCCCCCCACTTCACTATGGCTACACCTTC.

The chain has TRBV30 and TRBJ2-1, with a weak D call TRBD1 (6 bases). The length of the CDR3 is 13 residues. Germline CDR1 and CDR2: GTSNPN and SVGIG (reference sequence). Trimming took 5 bases from V and 0 from J, leaving 8 bases between them. The CDR3 DNA reads TGTGCCTGGGGACAGTTCTCCTACAATGAGCAGTTCTTC. This translates into CAWGQFSYNEQFF.

The rearrangement joins TRBV7-3 to TRBJ2-1; 9 bases fit TRBD2. The trim removed 5 bases at V and 2 bases at J, leaving 7 bases unmatched. CDR1 SGHTA and CDR2 FQGTGA come from the germline V gene. There are 16 residues in the CDR3. The CDR3 is CASSPFSGGTYNEQFF. The CDR3 nucleotides are TGTGCCAGCAGCCCCTTTAGCGGGGGCACCTACAATGAGCAGTTCTTC.

A word on this clone: The junction departs from the called germline gene at one end, perhaps through a read error. V is TRBV7-9 and J is TRBJ2-7; 8 nucleotides agree with TRBD2. The CDR3 has 16 amino acids. CDR1 is SEHNR, CDR2 FQNEAQ, per germline (reference sequence). The CDR3: CSSSSPERTSNYEQYF. The CDR3 DNA follows: TGTTCCAGCAGCTCCCCAGAGAGGACTAGCAACTACGAGCAGTACTTC. Using reference TRBV7-9 and TRBJ2-7 for the parts outside the CDR3, the full variable domain is DTGVSQNPRHKITKRGQNVTFRCDPISEHNRLYWYRQTLGQGPEFLTYFQNEAQLEKSRLLSDRFSAERPKGSFSTLEIQRTEQGDSAMYLCSSSSPERTSNYEQYFGPGTRLTVT.

The rearrangement joins TRBV7-3 to TRBJ2-2, with D uncertain. The CDR3 totals 13 residues. Germline lookup yields CDR1 SGHTA and CDR2 FQGTGA. V was pared by 4 bases and J by 3 bases, with 6 bases between. Here the CDR3 DNA reads TGTGCCAGCAGCTCGAGTGACACCGGGGAGCTGTTTTTT. Translation gives CASSSSDTGELFF.

This chain links TRBV30 with TRBJ1-4; 9 bases map to TRBD1. The CDR3 runs 13 residues. Germline CDR1 reads GTSNPN; CDR2 reads SVGIG (reference sequence). With 0 bases clipped from V and 7 bases from J, the junction kept 0 bases outside the gene matches. The CDR3 region has the DNA TGTGCCTGGAGTGTACAGGGGGCTGAAAAACTGTTTTTT. It codes for CAWSVQGAEKLFF.

The rearrangement uses TRBV19 and TRBJ1-1; 7 nucleotides agree with TRBD1. The CDR3 has 12 residues. V trimming: 8 bases; J trimming: 8 bases; junction bases outside the gene matches: 8. Germline CDR1 LNHDA, CDR2 SQIVND (reference sequence). The DNA of the CDR3 is TGTGCCAGTGTTTGGCAGGGGGTGGAAGCTTTCTTT. Protein sequence: CASVWQGVEAFF.

The chain links TRBV29-1 to TRBJ2-5; perhaps TRBD1 as D (7 bases). The CDR3 runs to 14 residues. Trimming cost V 8 bases and J 1 base, with 17 bases left between them. Germline V gene data show CDR1 as SQVTM and CDR2 as ANQGSEA. This chain's CDR3 is CSSRGDHRQETQYF. CDR3 coding DNA: TGCAGCTCCAGGGGGGACCACCGCCAAGAGACCCAGTACTTC.

The chain links TRBV28 to TRBJ1-5; 9 nucleotides match TRBD1. The length of the CDR3 is 15 residues. The V and J ends lost 6 bases and 1 base, in that order; junction bases with no gene match: 4. Germline V gene data show CDR1 as MDHEN and CDR2 as SYDVKM. CDR3 residues: CASRGQGLSNQPQHF. In DNA form, the CDR3 reads TGTGCCAGCAGGGGACAGGGTCTGAGCAATCAGCCCCAGCATTTT.

The table lists this clone with a count of one. The chain combines TRBV2 with TRBJ2-7, with a possible D match to TRBD1 (5 bases). This CDR3 is 13 amino acids long. V lost 10 bases and J 0 bases, leaving 13 bases between the germline ends. Germline CDR1 is SNHLY and CDR2 is FYNNEI. In DNA form, the CDR3 reads TGTGCCACCAGCACTGACAGCTCCTACGAGCAGTACTTC. Its protein is CATSTDSSYEQYF.

This sequence joins TRBV28 and TRBJ2-1; TRBD1 matches 10 bases. V lost 6 bases to trimming and J lost 6 bases; unmatched junction nucleotides: 8. Germline loops: CDR1 MDHEN, CDR2 SYDVKM. This CDR3 spans 15 amino acids. The CDR3 sequence is CASRTGTGESNEQFF. In DNA form, the CDR3 reads TGTGCCAGCAGAACCGGGACAGGGGAGAGCAATGAGCAGTTCTTC.

This clone occurred once. The chain couples TRBV7-2 to TRBJ1-2, with 10 positions matching TRBD1. Per the germline V gene, CDR1 is SGHTA and CDR2 is FQGNSA. J gave up 8 bases and V 5 bases, and 8 bases lay outside the gene matches. This CDR3 comprises 14 residues. The CDR3, as DNA: TGTGCCAGCAGCCAAGGACAGGGGGATCGAGGCTACACCTTC. Residues: CASSQGQGDRGYTF.

The chain couples TRBV28 to TRBJ2-3, with 8 bases that match TRBD2. The CDR3 sequence is 15 residues long. The V segment lost 3 bases and the J segment 4 bases; nucleotides outside the gene matches: 6. Germline V gene lookup returns CDR1 MDHEN and CDR2 SYDVKM. The CDR3 region has the DNA TGTGCCAGCAGTTTCTTCGGGAGGGCCCCAGATACGCAGTATTTT. Its translation is CASSFFGRAPDTQYF.

J is TRBJ1-4 and V is TRBV7-8, with D possibly matching TRBD1 (6 bases). This CDR3 contains 16 residues. Germline V CDR1 and CDR2: SGHVS, FQNEAQ. V dropped 3 bases and J dropped 1 base, with 12 bases sitting between them. CDR3 loop: CASSFRQERTNEKLFF. The CDR3 DNA reads TGTGCCAGCAGCTTTCGACAGGAGCGAACTAATGAAAAACTGTTTTTT.

This chain uses TRBV10-1 with TRBJ1-2; 7 bases fit TRBD1. The CDR3 loop spans 14 amino acids. V trimming: 5 bases; J trimming: 8 bases; junction bases outside the gene matches: 11. The germline CDR1 and CDR2 sequences are WNHNN and SYGVQD (reference sequence). CDR3 sequence: CASSNRGQWQGYTF. DNA for the CDR3: TGCGCCAGCAGTAACAGGGGACAATGGCAAGGCTACACCTTC.